This T cell receptor beta chain was identified during a study of cytomegalovirus exposure and HLA in healthy donors. Study results and limitations: Specificity of a few CMV-associated chains for CMV antigens was verified in vitro. Published work reported that the classifier diagnosed cytomegalovirus status with high specificity and sensitivity.

The donors were members of the roughly 120-subject validation cohort (separate from the approximately 650-subject first cohort). The CDR3 spans 17 residues. From germline, CDR1 is MNHEY and CDR2 SMNVEV (reference sequence). V trimming: 8 bases; J trimming: 6 bases; junction bases outside the gene matches: 13. Comment on this clone: Antigen unknown.

The table came from immunoSEQ multiplex PCR; TCRdb's copy has only in-frame clones and leaves some out. The sample includes 200,000 to 250,000 clones, 75% to 90% seen only once; the top ten take roughly 13%. Sequences were obtained from PBMCs. This clonotype was obtained from a woman aged 30 to 39 in good health and CMV-seropositive. This chain links TRBV27 with TRBJ2-1; 13 bases line up with TRBD2. The CDR3 DNA reads TGTGCCAGCGTACGCGGGATTGGGACTAGCGGGACCAATGAGCAGTTCTTC. It yields the protein CASVRGIGTSGTNEQFF.